One sample yielded the 27 T cell receptor beta chains listed below, sequenced in a study of Ad26.COV2.S vaccination and SARS-CoV-2 variants. Treatment specified: some 20 received Ad26.COV2.S at low or high dose, single or two shots; about 5 received placebo; per-sample allocation not given. Day 63 after the first injection of vaccine or placebo was the sampling time. TCRdb keeps only in-frame clones here, not all; method: immunoSEQ multiplex PCR. The sample lists roughly 330,000 clones, 90% occurring once. Sequencing was performed on peripheral blood, taken in a trial of Ad26.COV2.S vaccine versus placebo. These receptors were obtained from a person between 18 and 60 years old who received the Ad26.COV2.S COVID-19 vaccine or a placebo.

This chain joins TRBV7-6 and TRBJ2-3; TRBD2 agrees at 7 bases. In germline, CDR1 is SGHVS, CDR2 FNYEAQ. The CDR3 totals 15 residues. V shed 5 bases, J shed 2 bases, and the junction held 7 bases outside the gene matches. This chain's CDR3 is CASSGEGVVTDTQYF. The CDR3 nucleotides read TGTGCCAGCAGCGGGGAGGGCGTAGTCACAGATACGCAGTATTTT.

The rearrangement uses TRBV6-5 and TRBJ1-6; 8 bases line up with TRBD1. This CDR3 region has 13 residues. The V segment lost 6 bases and the J segment 10 bases; nucleotides outside the gene matches: 5. The germline gives CDR1 MNHEY, CDR2 SVGAGI. Written as DNA, the CDR3 is TGTGCCAGCAGCGGACAGGGAGGCTCACCCCTCCACTTT. Translation: CASSGQGGSPLHF.

V is TRBV5-1 and J is TRBJ2-3; 8 bases are shared with TRBD2. The germline gives CDR1 SGHRS, CDR2 YFSETQ. There are 18 residues in the CDR3. Trimming took 4 bases from V and 2 from J; bases not matched to a gene: 15. The CDR3, as DNA: TGCGCCAGCAGCGCCGGACTAGCCTGGGGTGGGTCCACAGATACGCAGTATTTT. Protein product: CASSAGLAWGGSTDTQYF.

The J gene is TRBJ1-1, the V gene TRBV27, with TRBD1 matching 7 bases. Germline CDR1 is MNHEY and CDR2 is SMNVEV (reference sequence). J lost 8 bases, V lost 5 bases, and 17 bases had no gene match. The CDR3 is 16 residues long. The CDR3 sequence is CASSLTGLGLRGEAFF. Here the CDR3 DNA reads TGTGCCAGCAGTCTCACAGGGCTCGGGCTCAGGGGGGAAGCTTTCTTT.

This clone was detected once. The chain couples TRBV5-1 to TRBJ2-3; D gene uncertain. CDR1 is SGHRS and CDR2 is YFSETQ in the germline V gene. V was trimmed by 5 bases and J by 7 bases, leaving 14 bases between them. CDR3 length equals 13 residues. CDR3 DNA: TGCGCCAGCAGAGAAAGCTCCGGTAATACGCAGTATTTT. Its protein product is CASRESSGNTQYF.

V is TRBV29-1 and J is TRBJ2-1, with 9 bases fitting TRBD1. Per the germline V gene, CDR1 is SQVTM and CDR2 is ANQGSEA. V lost 4 bases and J lost 10; bases outside the gene matches: 8. This CDR3 has 13 residues. CDR3 amino acids: CSVVVQGAGEQFF. In DNA, the CDR3 is TGCAGCGTTGTGGTACAGGGGGCTGGCGAGCAGTTCTTC.

This rearrangement joins TRBV5-8 to TRBJ1-2; D is undetermined. The CDR3 is 13 residues long. CDR1 is SGHTS, CDR2 YDEGEE, per germline. V dropped 1 base and J dropped 0 bases, with 4 bases sitting between them. As DNA, the CDR3 is TGTGCCAGCAGCTTGACAGCTAACTATGGCTACACCTTC. It encodes CASSLTANYGYTF.

The chain has TRBV4-3 and TRBJ1-1; TRBD1 agrees at 7 bases. The V gene end was trimmed by 0 bases and the J gene end by 3 bases; junction bases not matched to a gene: 4. The CDR3 consists of 15 residues. Germline V gives CDR1 LGHNA, CDR2 YSLEER. This CDR3 reads CASSQDTGVYTEAFF. The DNA for the CDR3 is TGCGCCAGCAGCCAAGATACAGGGGTCTACACTGAAGCTTTCTTT.

The CDR3 here is CASSVGGGGDNEQFF. DNA of the CDR3: TGTGCCAGCAGCGTAGGCGGCGGGGGGGACAATGAGCAGTTCTTC. The V gene is TRBV9, the J gene TRBJ2-1; TRBD2 agrees at 9 bases. With V trimmed by 0 bases and J by 5 bases, 3 bases remained unmatched. CDR3 length: 15 amino acids. In germline, CDR1 is SGDLS, CDR2 YYNGEE. The variable domain in full, with the rest retrieved from reference TRBV9 and TRBJ2-1, is DSGVTQTPKHLITATGQRVTLRCSPRSGDLSVYWYQQSLDQGLQFLIQYYNGEERAKGNILERFSAQQFPDLHSELNLSSLELGDSALYFCASSVGGGGDNEQFFGPGTRLTVL.

The chain carries TRBV6-2 or TRBV6-3 and TRBJ2-7; 7 nucleotides agree with TRBD2. Germline CDR1 reads MNHEY; CDR2 reads SVGEGT. The V gene end was trimmed by 0 bases and the J gene end by 7 bases; junction bases not matched to a gene: 12. The CDR3 contains 16 residues. The CDR3 region is CASSYSRAGVGREQYV. The DNA for the CDR3 is TGTGCCAGCAGTTACTCGAGGGCGGGAGTGGGTCGAGAGCAGTACGTC.

This chain uses TRBV6-5 with TRBJ1-1, with D possibly matching TRBD1 (5 bases). This CDR3 is built from 11 residues. V lost 7 bases to trimming and J lost 11 bases, with 14 bases between them. Germline V gives CDR1 MNHEY, CDR2 SVGAGI. The CDR3, as DNA: TGTGCCAGCATTACAGGTCCGGGGGCTTTCTTT. Translating gives CASITGPGAFF.

This chain links TRBV4-3 with TRBJ2-2; 10 nucleotides line up with TRBD2. This CDR3 comprises 18 residues. Trimming removed 0 bases from V and 6 bases from J; junction bases left unmatched: 10. CDR1 LGHNA and CDR2 YSLEER come from the germline V gene. The CDR3 DNA reads as TGCGCCAGCAGCCAAGATGGTAGTAGCGGGAGGTTTGCCGGGGAGCTGTTTTTT. Its protein is CASSQDGSSGRFAGELFF.

V and J are TRBV5-8 and TRBJ2-7, with TRBD2 matching 14 bases. This CDR3 region has 19 residues. V dropped 1 base and J dropped 3; count of bases not matched to a gene: 12. The V gene's germline CDR1 is SGHTS and CDR2 YDEGEE. The CDR3 is CASSLSRTKGTSGSYEQYV. Written as DNA, the CDR3 is TGTGCCAGCAGCTTGAGTAGGACCAAGGGGACTAGCGGGAGCTACGAGCAGTACGTC.

This clone was recorded only once. One end of the junction does not line up with germline, which may come from a read error. The chain links TRBV7-3 to TRBJ2-4; no reliable D call. Germline CDR1 SGHTA, CDR2 FQGTGA. CDR3 length equals 16 residues. The CDR3 nucleotides are TGCCGTGGCCCCCCGCCAAACATGCTAGCCAAAAACATTCAGTACTTC. Its translation is CRGPPPNMLAKNIQYF.

This chain joins TRBV19 and TRBJ1-6; 10 positions agree with TRBD1. The CDR3 length is 16 residues. CDR1 and CDR2 from the germline V gene are LNHDA and SQIVND (reference sequence). Trimming cost V 6 bases and J 11 bases; bases outside gene matches: 13. The CDR3 spells CASRPGQGGLLAPLHF. In nucleotides, the CDR3 is TGTGCCAGTAGACCTGGACAGGGGGGCCTCTTGGCACCCCTCCACTTT.

J is TRBJ1-4 and V is TRBV5-4, with D tentatively TRBD1 (5 bases). The CDR3 extends over 16 amino acids. Trimming removed 0 bases at V and 7 bases at J, with 16 bases between. CDR1 and CDR2 (germline): SGHNT, YYREEE (reference sequence). CDR3 sequence reads: CASSLGRGNDGEKLFF. The CDR3 DNA follows: TGTGCCAGCAGCTTGGGGCGGGGGAATGACGGTGAAAAACTGTTTTTT.

The chain combines TRBV5-1 with TRBJ2-3, with 8 nucleotides matching TRBD1. Germline CDR1 SGHRS, CDR2 YFSETQ. The trim removed 9 bases at V and 1 base at J, leaving 19 bases unmatched. This CDR3 is built from 18 residues. CDR3 amino acids: CATRTGPVSMAGTDTQYF. DNA for the CDR3: TGCGCCACGCGGACAGGGCCGGTCTCAATGGCGGGCACAGATACGCAGTATTTT.

The J gene is TRBJ2-2, the V gene TRBV13; 15 bases line up with TRBD2. The trim removed 3 bases at V and 6 bases at J, leaving 8 bases unmatched. Germline CDR1 and CDR2: PRHDT and FYEKMQ (reference sequence). This CDR3 has 18 amino acids. The CDR3 region has the DNA TGTGCCAGCAGCTTCTCCGGACTAGCGGGGGGGCTCCCCGGGGAGCTGTTTTTT. It yields the protein CASSFSGLAGGLPGELFF.

This clone was seen a single time. The V and J genes are TRBV28 and TRBJ2-3, with a possible D match to TRBD1 (6 bases). V was clipped by 3 bases and J by 3 bases, with 16 bases between them. The CDR3 covers 16 residues. Per germline, CDR1 MDHEN and CDR2 SYDVKM. CDR3 nucleotides: TGTGCCAGCAGTTTGGGGGCCGTCCCCTTAACAGATACGCAGTATTTT. It specifies CASSLGAVPLTDTQYF.

V is TRBV5-1 and J is TRBJ1-1; D is uncertain. This CDR3 spans 13 amino acids. V lost 2 bases and J 0 bases, leaving 5 bases between the germline ends. Germline loops: CDR1 SGHRS, CDR2 YFSETQ. For the CDR3, the DNA is TGCGCCAGCAGCTTTTCCCTGAACACTGAAGCTTTCTTT. This sequence encodes CASSFSLNTEAFF.

The V gene is TRBV18, the J gene TRBJ1-1; no definite D call. The CDR3 spans 15 residues. V lost 2 bases, J lost 1 base, and 11 bases lay in between. Germline assignment: CDR1 KGHSH and CDR2 LQKENI. The CDR3 sequence is CASSPSRGSNTEAFF. The CDR3 DNA follows: TGTGCCAGCTCACCAAGTCGGGGATCGAACACTGAAGCTTTCTTT.

V is TRBV13 and J is TRBJ2-3; the match to TRBD2 covers 7 bases. J lost 9 bases, V lost 4 bases, and 4 bases had no gene match. Germline V CDR1 and CDR2: PRHDT, FYEKMQ (reference sequence). The length of the CDR3 is 12 residues. In DNA, the CDR3 is TGTGCCAGCAGCTCTTTGGGGGGGACGCAGTATTTT. Protein sequence: CASSSLGGTQYF.

This sequence joins TRBV18 and TRBJ2-5; D gene ambiguous. Germline V gene data show CDR1 as KGHSH and CDR2 as LQKENI. CDR3 length: 13 residues. V lost 2 bases and J lost 2, with 6 bases in between. In nucleotides, the CDR3 is TGTGCCAGCTCACCATTTTCACAAGAGACCCAGTACTTC. Residues: CASSPFSQETQYF.

The V and J genes are TRBV18 and TRBJ2-3; D is unclear. V lost 0 bases, J lost 0 bases, and 13 bases lay in between. The germline gives CDR1 KGHSH, CDR2 LQKENI. There are 17 residues in the CDR3. Here the CDR3 DNA reads TGTGCCAGCTCACCACCTGGCTCGCGGTCTAGCACAGATACGCAGTATTTT. The encoded protein is CASSPPGSRSSTDTQYF.

V and J are TRBV20-1 and TRBJ2-3; 7 bases match TRBD2. The trim removed 6 bases at V and 1 base at J, leaving 4 bases unmatched. CDR3 length equals 13 residues. Germline V gene sequence: CDR1 DFQATT, CDR2 SNEGSKA (reference sequence). The DNA for the CDR3 is TGCAGTGCCAGTACTAGCGGCACAGATACGCAGTATTTT. It codes for CSASTSGTDTQYF.

The chain employs TRBV29-1 and TRBJ1-1, with TRBD1 matching over 7 bases. This CDR3 has 13 amino acids. Germline CDR1 is SQVTM and CDR2 is ANQGSEA. The trim removed 6 bases at V and 4 bases at J, leaving 8 bases unmatched. The CDR3 DNA reads TGCAGCGTGTACAGGGGTGTAGGCACTGAAGCTTTCTTT. Amino acids: CSVYRGVGTEAFF.

The chain has TRBV19 and TRBJ2-3; D is unresolved. V was trimmed by 3 bases and J by 2 bases, leaving 12 bases between them. Germline V gene data show CDR1 as LNHDA and CDR2 as SQIVND (reference sequence). There are 15 residues in the CDR3. CDR3 DNA sequence: TGTGCCAGTAGTATTGGATCAGTTCTCACAGATACGCAGTATTTT. Its translation: CASSIGSVLTDTQYF.